The T cell receptor (beta chain) described here comes from a study of regulatory and conventional T cells in breast cancer. TCRdb re-called the PCR reads with MiXCR, one entry per CDR3 protein. The sample contains some 16,000 distinct CDR3 sequences, about 31% of which appear only once. This clonotype was observed a few times. The clonotype originates from a female donor in good health. Sequencing was carried out using conventional T cells from blood.

The CDR3 sequence: CASSPTPPRILSAWSTDTQYF. The CDR3 DNA reads as TGTGCCAGCAGCCCAACCCCCCCGCGGATCTTATCGGCCTGGAGCACAGATACGCAGTATTTT. The chain employs TRBV6-5 and TRBJ2-3, with D uncertain. The CDR3 totals 21 residues. The V end was cut by 6 bases, the J end by 0 bases, with 31 bases between. The V gene's germline CDR1 is MNHEY and CDR2 SVGAGI.